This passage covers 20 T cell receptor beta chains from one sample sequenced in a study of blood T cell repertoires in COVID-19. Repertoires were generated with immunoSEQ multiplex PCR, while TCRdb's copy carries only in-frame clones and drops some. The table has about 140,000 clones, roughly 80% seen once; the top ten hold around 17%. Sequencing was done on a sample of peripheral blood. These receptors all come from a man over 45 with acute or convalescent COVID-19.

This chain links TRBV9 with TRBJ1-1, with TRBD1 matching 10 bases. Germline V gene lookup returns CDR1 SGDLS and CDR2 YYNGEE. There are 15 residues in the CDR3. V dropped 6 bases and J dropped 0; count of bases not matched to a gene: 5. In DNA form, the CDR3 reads TGTGCCAGCAACCGGGGGACAGGGGTGAACACTGAAGCTTTCTTT. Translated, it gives CASNRGTGVNTEAFF.

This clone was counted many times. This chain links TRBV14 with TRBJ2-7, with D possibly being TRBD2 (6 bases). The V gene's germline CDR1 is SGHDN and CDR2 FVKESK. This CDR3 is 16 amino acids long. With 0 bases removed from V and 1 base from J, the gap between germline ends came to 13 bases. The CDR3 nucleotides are TGTGCCAGCAGCCAAGAGGGTTGGAGGGAGTCCTACGAGCAGTACTTC. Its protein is CASSQEGWRESYEQYF.

CDR3 residues: CASSDPGQGAYGYTF. The CDR3 DNA reads as TGCGCCAGCAGCGATCCGGGACAGGGGGCCTATGGCTACACCTTC. The chain combines TRBV10-1 with TRBJ1-2; TRBD1 matches at 12 bases. The CDR3 has 15 amino acids. Trimming took 6 bases from V and 4 from J; bases not matched to a gene: 6. CDR1 WNHNN and CDR2 SYGVQD come from the germline V gene (reference sequence).

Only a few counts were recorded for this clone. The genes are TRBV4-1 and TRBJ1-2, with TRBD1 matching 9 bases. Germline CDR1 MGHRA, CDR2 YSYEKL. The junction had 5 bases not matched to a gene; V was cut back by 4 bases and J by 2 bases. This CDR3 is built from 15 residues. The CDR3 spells CASSPYGTGNYGYTF. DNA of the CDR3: TGCGCCAGCAGCCCCTATGGGACAGGGAACTATGGCTACACCTTC.

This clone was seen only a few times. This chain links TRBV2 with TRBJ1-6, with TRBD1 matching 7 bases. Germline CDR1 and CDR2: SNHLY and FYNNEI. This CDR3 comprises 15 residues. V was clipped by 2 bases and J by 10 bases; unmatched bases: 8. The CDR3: CASSEREQGTSPLHF. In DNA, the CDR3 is TGTGCCAGCAGTGAACGCGAACAGGGGACCTCACCCCTCCACTTT.

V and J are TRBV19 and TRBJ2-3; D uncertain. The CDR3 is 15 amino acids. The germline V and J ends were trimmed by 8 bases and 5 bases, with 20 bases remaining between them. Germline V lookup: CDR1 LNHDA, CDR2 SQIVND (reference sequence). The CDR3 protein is CASRDPLRHRDTQYF. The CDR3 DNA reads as TGTGCCAGTCGCGACCCACTCAGACACCGAGATACGCAGTATTTT.

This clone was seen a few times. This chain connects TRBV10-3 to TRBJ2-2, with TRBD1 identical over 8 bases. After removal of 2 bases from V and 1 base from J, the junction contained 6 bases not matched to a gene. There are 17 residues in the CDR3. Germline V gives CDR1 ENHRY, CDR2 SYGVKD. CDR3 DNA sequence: TGTGCCATCAGTGAGAATATTGGACAGGGGAACACCGGGGAGCTGTTTTTT. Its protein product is CAISENIGQGNTGELFF.

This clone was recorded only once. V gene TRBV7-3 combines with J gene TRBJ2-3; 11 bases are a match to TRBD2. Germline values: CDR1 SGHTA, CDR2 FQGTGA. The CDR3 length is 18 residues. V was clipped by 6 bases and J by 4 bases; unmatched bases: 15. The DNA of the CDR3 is TGTGCCAGCAGTCCATATTACATAGCGGGGGGGCCGCCAGATACGCAGTATTTT. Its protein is CASSPYYIAGGPPDTQYF.

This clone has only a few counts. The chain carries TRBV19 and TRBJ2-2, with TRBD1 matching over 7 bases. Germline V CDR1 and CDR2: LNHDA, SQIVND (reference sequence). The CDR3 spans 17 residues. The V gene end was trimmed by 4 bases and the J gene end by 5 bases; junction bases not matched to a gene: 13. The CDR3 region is CASSTPLGGQFTGELFF. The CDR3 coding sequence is TGTGCCAGTAGTACCCCCTTAGGGGGCCAGTTTACCGGGGAGCTGTTTTTT.

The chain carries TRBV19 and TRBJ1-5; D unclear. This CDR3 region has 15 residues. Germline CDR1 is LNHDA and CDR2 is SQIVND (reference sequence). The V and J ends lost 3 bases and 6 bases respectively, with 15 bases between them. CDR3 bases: TGTGCCAGTAGTATGGCCGAGCATTCGGGTCAGCCCCAGCATTTT. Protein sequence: CASSMAEHSGQPQHF.

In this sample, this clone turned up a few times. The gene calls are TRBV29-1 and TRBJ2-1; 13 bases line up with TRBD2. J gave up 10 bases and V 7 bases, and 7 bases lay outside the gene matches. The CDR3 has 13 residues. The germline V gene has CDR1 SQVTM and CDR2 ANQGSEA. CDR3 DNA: TGCAGCGGCACTAGCGGGGGGGCCGGGGAGCAGTTCTTC. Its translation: CSGTSGGAGEQFF.

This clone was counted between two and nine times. The CDR3 here is CASSVGQYNEQFF. The CDR3 nucleotides read TGTGCCAGCAGCGTGGGCCAATACAATGAGCAGTTCTTC. V usage is TRBV7-2 and J usage is TRBJ2-1; D is unclear. The CDR3 runs 13 residues. V lost 5 bases and J 4 bases, leaving 9 bases between the germline ends. Germline V gene data show CDR1 as SGHTA and CDR2 as FQGNSA.

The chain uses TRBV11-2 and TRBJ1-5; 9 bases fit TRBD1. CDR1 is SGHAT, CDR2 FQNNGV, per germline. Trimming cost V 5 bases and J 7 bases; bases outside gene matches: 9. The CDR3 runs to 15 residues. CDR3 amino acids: CASSEGQGNGQPQHF. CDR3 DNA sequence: TGTGCCAGCAGCGAAGGACAGGGGAACGGACAGCCCCAGCATTTT.

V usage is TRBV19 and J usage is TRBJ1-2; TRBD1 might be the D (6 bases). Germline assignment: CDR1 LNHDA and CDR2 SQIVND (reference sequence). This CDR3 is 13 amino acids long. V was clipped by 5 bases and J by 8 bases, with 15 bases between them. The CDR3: CASSHPGARGYTF. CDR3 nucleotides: TGTGCCAGTAGTCATCCAGGGGCGAGGGGCTACACCTTC.

The CDR3 spells CASSLAGTENSPLHF. The CDR3 DNA sequence: TGCGCCAGCAGCTTGGCGGGGACAGAGAATTCACCCCTCCACTTT. J is TRBJ1-6 and V is TRBV5-1, with 7 bases that match TRBD1. V lost 0 bases to trimming and J lost 7 bases; unmatched junction nucleotides: 4. In germline, CDR1 is SGHRS, CDR2 YFSETQ. This CDR3 is 15 amino acids long.

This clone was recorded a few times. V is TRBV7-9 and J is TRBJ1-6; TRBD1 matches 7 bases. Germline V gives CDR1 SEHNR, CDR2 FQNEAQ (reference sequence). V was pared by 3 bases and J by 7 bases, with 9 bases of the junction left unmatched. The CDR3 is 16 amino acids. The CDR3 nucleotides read TGTGCCAGCAGCTTTTCGGGACAGTTGGAAAATTCACCCCTCCACTTT. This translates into CASSFSGQLENSPLHF.

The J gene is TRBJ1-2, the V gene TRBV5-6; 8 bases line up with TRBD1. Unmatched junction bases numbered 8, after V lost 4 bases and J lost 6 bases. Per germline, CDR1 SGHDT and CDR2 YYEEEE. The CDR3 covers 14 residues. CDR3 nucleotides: TGTGCCAGCAGCCCCCGTGGACAGGGCAATGGCTACACCTTC. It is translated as CASSPRGQGNGYTF. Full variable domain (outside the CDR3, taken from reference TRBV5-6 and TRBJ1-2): DAGVTQSPTHLIKTRGQQVTLRCSPKSGHDTVSWYQQALGQGPQFIFQYYEEEERQRGNFPDRFSGHQFPNYSSELNVNALLLGDSALYLCASSPRGQGNGYTFGSGTRLTVV.

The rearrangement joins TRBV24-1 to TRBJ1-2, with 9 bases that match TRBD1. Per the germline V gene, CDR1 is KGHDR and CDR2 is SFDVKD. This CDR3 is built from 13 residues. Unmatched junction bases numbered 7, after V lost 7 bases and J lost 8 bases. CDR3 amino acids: CATSPGQGYGYTF. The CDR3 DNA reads TGTGCCACCAGCCCGGGACAGGGATACGGCTACACCTTC.

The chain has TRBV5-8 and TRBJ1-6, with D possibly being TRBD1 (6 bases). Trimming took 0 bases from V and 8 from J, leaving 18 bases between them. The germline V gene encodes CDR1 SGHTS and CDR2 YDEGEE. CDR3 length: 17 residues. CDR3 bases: TGTGCCAGCAGCTTGGGACCTAAGACAGGCCGTGATTCACCCCTCCACTTT. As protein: CASSLGPKTGRDSPLHF.

The CDR3 here is CASSPTGGQSYEQYF. The CDR3 DNA reads as TGTGCCAGCAGCCCCACCGGGGGACAGAGCTACGAGCAGTACTTC. V and J are TRBV3-1 (or the pseudogene TRBV3-2) and TRBJ2-7, with a possible D match to TRBD1 (7 bases). CDR1 LGHDT and CDR2 YNNKEL come from the germline V gene (reference sequence). Trimming cost V 4 bases and J 3 bases, with 16 bases left between them. The CDR3 contains 15 residues.